The TCR beta chain described here comes from a study of cytomegalovirus exposure and HLA in healthy donors. Remarks on this clone: Its target is not known.

All the people who gave samples were healthy bone marrow donors. Use of 60 Vbeta and 13 Jbeta primers characterized the PCR. Assay: immunoSEQ multiplex PCR; the TCRdb copy retains only in-frame clones and omits some. The table lists 80,000 to 100,000 clones, 80% to 90% of them singletons. Study-level findings and limits: Within a later analysis, the majority of CMV-associated TCR beta chains appeared HLA-restricted. The authors confirmed in vitro that three CMV-associated chains were specific for CMV antigens. One later analysis reportedly identified an Asian-associated ancestry cluster that showed fewer N-insertions than the roughly 720-donor mean.

The TCR comes from a man aged 35-49 years in good health and CMV-seronegative. The sequencing input was PBMCs.

The CDR3 is CASSSDRGLIGELFF. CDR3 coding DNA: TGCGCCAGCAGCTCCGACAGGGGGCTCATCGGGGAGCTGTTTTTT. This sequence joins TRBV5-1 and TRBJ2-2, with 10 bases aligning to TRBD1. CDR3 length: 15 amino acids. The ends lost 3 bases at V and 7 bases at J; junction bases unmatched: 6. Germline lookup yields CDR1 SGHRS and CDR2 YFSETQ.